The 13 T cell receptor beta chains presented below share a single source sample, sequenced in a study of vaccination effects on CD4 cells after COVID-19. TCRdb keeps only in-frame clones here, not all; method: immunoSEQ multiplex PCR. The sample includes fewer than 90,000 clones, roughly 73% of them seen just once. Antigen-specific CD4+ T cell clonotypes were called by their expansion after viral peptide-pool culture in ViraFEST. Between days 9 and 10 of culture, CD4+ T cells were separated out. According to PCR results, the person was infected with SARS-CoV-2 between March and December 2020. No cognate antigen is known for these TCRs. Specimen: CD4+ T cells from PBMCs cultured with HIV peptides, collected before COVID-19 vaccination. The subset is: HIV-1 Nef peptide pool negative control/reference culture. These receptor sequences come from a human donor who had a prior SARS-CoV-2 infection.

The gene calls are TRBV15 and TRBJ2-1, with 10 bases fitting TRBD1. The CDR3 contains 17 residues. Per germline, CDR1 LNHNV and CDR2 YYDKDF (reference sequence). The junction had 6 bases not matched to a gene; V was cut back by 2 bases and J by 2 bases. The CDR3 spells CATSRPGQGGPYNEQFF. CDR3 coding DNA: TGTGCCACCAGCAGACCAGGACAGGGGGGTCCCTACAATGAGCAGTTCTTC.

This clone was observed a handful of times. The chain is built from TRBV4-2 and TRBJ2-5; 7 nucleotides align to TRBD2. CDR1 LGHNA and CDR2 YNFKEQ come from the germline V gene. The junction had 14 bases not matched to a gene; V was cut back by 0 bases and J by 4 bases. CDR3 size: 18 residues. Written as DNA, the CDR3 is TGTGCCAGCAGCCAAGAGGCCCGCGGGCTAGCGGAAGGAGAGACCCAGTACTTC. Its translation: CASSQEARGLAEGETQYF.

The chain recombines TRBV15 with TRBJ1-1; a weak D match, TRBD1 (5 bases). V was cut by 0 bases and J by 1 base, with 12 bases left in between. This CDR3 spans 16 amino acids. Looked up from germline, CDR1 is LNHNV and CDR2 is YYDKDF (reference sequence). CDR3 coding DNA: TGTGCCACCAGCAGAGATGACCAGGGTTGGAACACTGAAGCTTTCTTT. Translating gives CATSRDDQGWNTEAFF.

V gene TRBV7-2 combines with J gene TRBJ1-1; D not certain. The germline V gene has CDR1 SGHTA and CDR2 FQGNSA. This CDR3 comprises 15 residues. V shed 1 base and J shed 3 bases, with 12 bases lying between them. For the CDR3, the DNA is TGTGCCAGCAGCTTAGTCGGGGTCGGGGACACTGAAGCTTTCTTT. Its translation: CASSLVGVGDTEAFF.

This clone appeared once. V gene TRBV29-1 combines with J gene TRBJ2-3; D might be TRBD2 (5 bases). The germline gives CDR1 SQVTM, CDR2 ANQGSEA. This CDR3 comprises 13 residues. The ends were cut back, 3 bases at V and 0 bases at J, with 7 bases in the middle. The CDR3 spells CSVDEGSTDTQYF. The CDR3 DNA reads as TGCAGCGTTGATGAGGGTAGCACAGATACGCAGTATTTT.

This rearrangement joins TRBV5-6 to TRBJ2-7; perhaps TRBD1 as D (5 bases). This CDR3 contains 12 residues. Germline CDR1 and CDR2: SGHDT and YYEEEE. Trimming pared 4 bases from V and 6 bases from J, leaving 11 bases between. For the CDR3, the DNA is TGTGCCAGCAGCCCTCTGGGGCTCGAGCAGTACTTC. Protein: CASSPLGLEQYF.

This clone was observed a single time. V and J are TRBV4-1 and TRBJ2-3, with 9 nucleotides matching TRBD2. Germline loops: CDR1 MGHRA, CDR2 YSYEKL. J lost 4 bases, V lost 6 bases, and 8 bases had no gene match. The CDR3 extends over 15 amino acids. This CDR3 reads CASSHSGRLADTQYF. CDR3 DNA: TGCGCCAGCAGTCATAGCGGGAGATTGGCAGATACGCAGTATTTT.

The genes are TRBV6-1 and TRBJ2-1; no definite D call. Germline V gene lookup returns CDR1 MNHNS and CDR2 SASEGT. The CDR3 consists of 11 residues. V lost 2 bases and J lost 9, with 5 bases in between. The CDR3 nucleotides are TGTGCCAGCAGTGAACCATTTGAGCAGTTCTTC. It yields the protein CASSEPFEQFF.

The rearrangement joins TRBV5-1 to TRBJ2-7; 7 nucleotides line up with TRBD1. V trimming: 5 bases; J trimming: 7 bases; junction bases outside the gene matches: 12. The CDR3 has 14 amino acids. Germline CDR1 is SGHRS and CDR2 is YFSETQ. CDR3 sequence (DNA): TGCGCCAGCAGGACCCGGGACAGTCCCCTGGAGCAGTACTTC. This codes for CASRTRDSPLEQYF.

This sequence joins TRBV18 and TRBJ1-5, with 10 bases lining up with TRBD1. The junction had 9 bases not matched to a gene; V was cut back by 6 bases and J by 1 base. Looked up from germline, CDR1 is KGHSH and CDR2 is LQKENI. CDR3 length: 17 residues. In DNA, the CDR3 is TGTGCCAGCTCCGACGGACAGGGGGATTGGAGCAATCAGCCCCAGCATTTT. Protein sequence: CASSDGQGDWSNQPQHF.

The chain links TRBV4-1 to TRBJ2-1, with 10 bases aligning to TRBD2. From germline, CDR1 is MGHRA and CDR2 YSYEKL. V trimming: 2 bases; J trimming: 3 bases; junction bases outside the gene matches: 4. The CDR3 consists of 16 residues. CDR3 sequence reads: CASSQPTSGIYNEQFF. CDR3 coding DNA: TGCGCCAGCAGCCAACCTACTAGCGGGATCTACAATGAGCAGTTCTTC.

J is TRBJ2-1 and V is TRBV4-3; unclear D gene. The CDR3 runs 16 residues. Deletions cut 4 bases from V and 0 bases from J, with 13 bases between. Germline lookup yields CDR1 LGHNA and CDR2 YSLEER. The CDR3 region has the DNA TGCGCCAGCAGCCGGGTAGTGGCGGTCTCCTACAATGAGCAGTTCTTC. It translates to CASSRVVAVSYNEQFF.

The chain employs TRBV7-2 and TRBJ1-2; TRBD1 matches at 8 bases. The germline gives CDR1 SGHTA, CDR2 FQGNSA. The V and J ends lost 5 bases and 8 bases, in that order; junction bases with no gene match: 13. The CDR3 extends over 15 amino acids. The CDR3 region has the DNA TGTGCCAGCAGCACCCAAAGTGGGGACAGGAACGGCTACACCTTC. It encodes CASSTQSGDRNGYTF. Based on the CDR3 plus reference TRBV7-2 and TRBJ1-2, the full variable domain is GAGVSQSPSNKVTEKGKDVELRCDPISGHTALYWYRQSLGQGLEFLIYFQGNSAPDKSGLPSDRFSAERTGGSVSTLTIQRTQQEDSAVYLCASSTQSGDRNGYTFGSGTRLTVV.